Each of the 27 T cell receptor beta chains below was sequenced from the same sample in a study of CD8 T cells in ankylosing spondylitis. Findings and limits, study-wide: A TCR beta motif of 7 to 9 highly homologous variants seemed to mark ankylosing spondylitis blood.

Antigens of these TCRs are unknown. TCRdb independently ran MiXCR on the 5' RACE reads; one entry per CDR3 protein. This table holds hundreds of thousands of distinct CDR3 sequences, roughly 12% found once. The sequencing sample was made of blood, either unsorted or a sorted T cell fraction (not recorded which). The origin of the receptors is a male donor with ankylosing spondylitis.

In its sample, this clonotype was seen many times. In DNA form, the CDR3 reads TGTGCCACCAGTCACCATACAGGGAAGGGCACAGATACGCAGTATTTT. Translation: CATSHHTGKGTDTQYF. J is TRBJ2-3 and V is TRBV24-1; the D gene is possibly TRBD1 (6 bases). The CDR3 runs to 16 residues. Trimming took 6 bases from V and 1 from J, leaving 16 bases between them. Germline V gives CDR1 KGHDR, CDR2 SFDVKD.

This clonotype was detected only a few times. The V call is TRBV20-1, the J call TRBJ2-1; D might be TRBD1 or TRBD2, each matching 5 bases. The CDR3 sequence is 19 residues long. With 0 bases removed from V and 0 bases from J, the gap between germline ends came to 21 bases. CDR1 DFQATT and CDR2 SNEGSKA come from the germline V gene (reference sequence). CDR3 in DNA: TGCAGTGCTAGAGATCGAATTGGGGCAGGACTTAGCTCCTACAATGAGCAGTTCTTC. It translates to CSARDRIGAGLSSYNEQFF.

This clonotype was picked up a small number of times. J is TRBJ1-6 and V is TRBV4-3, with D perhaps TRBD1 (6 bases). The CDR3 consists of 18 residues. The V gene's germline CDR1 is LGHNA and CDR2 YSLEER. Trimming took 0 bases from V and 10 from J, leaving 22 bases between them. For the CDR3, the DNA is TGCGCCAGCAGCCAAGATTTCAATGGGGGCAAGCGAGGATCACCCCTCCACTTT. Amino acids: CASSQDFNGGKRGSPLHF.

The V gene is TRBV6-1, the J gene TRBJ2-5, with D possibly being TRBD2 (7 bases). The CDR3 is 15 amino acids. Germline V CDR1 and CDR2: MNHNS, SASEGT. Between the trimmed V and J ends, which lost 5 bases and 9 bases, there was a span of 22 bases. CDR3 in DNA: TGTGCCAGCAGTCCACTTGGGACATCCCGGGGGGCCCAGTACTTC. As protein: CASSPLGTSRGAQYF.

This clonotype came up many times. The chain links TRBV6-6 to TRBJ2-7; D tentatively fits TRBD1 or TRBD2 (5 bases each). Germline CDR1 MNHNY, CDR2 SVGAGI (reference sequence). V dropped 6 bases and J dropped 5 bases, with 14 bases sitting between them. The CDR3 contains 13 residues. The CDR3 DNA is TGTGCCAGCAGCTGGGGGAGTTTCAACGAGCAGTACTTC. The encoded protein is CASSWGSFNEQYF.

The chain's CDR3 is CASSLRPSGELFF. DNA for the CDR3: TGTGCCAGCAGTTTGCGGCCTTCCGGGGAGCTGTTTTTT. The chain carries TRBV12-3 or TRBV12-4 and TRBJ2-2; D is ambiguous. The CDR3 contains 13 residues. V dropped 3 bases and J dropped 6 bases, with 8 bases sitting between them.

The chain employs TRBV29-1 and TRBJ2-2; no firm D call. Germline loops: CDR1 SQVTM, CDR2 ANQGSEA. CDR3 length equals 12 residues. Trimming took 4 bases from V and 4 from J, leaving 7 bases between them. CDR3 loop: CSVVPVTGELFF. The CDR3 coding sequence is TGCAGCGTTGTTCCAGTCACCGGGGAGCTGTTTTTT.

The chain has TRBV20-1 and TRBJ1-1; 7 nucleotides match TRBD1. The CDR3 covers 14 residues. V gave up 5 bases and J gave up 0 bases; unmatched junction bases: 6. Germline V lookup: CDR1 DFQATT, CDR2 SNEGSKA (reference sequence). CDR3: CSARTGDLNTEAFF. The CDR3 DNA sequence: TGCAGTGCTCGAACAGGGGACTTGAACACTGAAGCTTTCTTT.

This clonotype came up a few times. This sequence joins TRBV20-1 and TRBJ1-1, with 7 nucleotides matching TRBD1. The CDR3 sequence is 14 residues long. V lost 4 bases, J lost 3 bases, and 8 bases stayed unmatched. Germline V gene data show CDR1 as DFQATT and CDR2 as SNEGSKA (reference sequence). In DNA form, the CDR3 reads TGCAGTGCTATCCTCAACAGGGGCCACACTGAAGCTTTCTTT. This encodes CSAILNRGHTEAFF.

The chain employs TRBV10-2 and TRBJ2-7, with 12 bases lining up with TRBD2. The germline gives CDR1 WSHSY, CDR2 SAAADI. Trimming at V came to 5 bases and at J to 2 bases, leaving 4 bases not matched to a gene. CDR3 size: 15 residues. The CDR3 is CASSHRLAGAYEQYF. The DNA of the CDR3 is TGCGCCAGCAGTCATCGACTAGCGGGGGCCTACGAGCAGTACTTC.

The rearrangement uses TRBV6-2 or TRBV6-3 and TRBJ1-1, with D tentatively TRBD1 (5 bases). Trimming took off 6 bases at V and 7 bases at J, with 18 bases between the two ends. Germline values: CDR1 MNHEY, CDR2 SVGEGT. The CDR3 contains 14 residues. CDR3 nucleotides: TGTGCCAGCAGGTCTCCTATCAGGGTGGGTGAAGCTTTCTTT. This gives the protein CASRSPIRVGEAFF.

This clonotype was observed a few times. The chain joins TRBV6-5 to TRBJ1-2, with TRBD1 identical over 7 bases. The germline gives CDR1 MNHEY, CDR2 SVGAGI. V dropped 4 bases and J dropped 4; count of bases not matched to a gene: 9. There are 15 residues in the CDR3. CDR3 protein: CASSSPADRRYGYTF. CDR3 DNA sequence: TGTGCCAGCAGTTCGCCGGCGGACAGGCGCTATGGCTACACCTTC.

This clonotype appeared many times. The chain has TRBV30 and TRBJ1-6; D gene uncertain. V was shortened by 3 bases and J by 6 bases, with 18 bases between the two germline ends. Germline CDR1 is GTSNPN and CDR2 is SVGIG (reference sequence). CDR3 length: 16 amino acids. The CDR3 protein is CAWSLKWGIGNSPLHF. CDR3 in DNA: TGTGCCTGGAGCCTCAAATGGGGTATCGGTAATTCACCCCTCCACTTT. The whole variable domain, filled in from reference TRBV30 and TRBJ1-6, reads SQTIHQWPATLVQPVGSPLSLECTVEGTSNPNLYWYRQAAGRGLQLLFYSVGIGQISSEVPQNLSASRPQDRQFILSSKKLLLSDSGFYLCAWSLKWGIGNSPLHFGNGTRLTVT.

For the CDR3, the DNA is TGTGCCAGCACCGTATCACAGGGTAGACAAGAGACCCAGTACTTC. The encoded protein is CASTVSQGRQETQYF. The V and J genes are TRBV12-3 or TRBV12-4 and TRBJ2-5; possible D gene TRBD1, 6 bases. The CDR3 is 15 residues long. V dropped 7 bases and J dropped 2 bases, with 17 bases sitting between them.

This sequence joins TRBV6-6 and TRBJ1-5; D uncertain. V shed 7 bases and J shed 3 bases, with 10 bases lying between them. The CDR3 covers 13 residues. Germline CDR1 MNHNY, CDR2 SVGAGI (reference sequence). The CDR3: CASKTTFNQPQHF. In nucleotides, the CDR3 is TGTGCCAGCAAGACTACCTTCAATCAGCCCCAGCATTTT.

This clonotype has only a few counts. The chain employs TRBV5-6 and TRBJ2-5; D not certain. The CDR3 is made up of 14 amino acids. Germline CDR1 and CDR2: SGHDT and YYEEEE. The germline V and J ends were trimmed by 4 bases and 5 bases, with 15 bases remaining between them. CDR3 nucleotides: TGTGCCAGCAGCAAGGGTGGCGGCGGCGAGACCCAGTACTTC. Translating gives CASSKGGGGETQYF.

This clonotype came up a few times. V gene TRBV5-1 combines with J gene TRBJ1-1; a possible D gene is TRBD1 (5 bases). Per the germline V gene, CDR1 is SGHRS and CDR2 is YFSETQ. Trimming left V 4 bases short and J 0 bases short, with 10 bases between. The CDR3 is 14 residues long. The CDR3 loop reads CASSRTIMNTEAFF. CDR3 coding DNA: TGCGCCAGCAGCAGGACAATCATGAACACTGAAGCTTTCTTT.

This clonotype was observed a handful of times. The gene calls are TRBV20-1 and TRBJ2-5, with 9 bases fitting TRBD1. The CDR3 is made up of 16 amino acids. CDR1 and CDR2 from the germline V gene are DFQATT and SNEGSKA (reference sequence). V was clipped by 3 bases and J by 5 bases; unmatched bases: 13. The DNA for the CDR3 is TGCAGTGCTAGCTTCCGACAGGGGGATTTTGCGGAGACCCAGTACTTC. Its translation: CSASFRQGDFAETQYF.

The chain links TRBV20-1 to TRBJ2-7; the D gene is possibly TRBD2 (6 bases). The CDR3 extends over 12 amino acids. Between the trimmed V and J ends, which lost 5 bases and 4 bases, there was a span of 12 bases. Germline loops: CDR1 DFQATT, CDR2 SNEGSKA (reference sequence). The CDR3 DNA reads TGCAGTGCTGTTCACGGGAGTTACGAGCAGTACTTC. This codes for CSAVHGSYEQYF.

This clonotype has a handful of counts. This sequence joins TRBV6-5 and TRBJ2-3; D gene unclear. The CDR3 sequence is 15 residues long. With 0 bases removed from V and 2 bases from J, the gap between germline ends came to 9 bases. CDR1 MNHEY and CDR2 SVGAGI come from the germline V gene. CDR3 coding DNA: TGTGCCAGCAGTTACTCTCCGGGCCTCACAGATACGCAGTATTTT. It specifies CASSYSPGLTDTQYF.

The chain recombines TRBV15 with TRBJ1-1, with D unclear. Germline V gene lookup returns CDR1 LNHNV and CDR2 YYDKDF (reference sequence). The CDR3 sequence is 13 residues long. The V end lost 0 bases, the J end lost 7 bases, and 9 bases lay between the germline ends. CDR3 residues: CATSRDRRLEAFF. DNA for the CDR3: TGTGCCACCAGCAGAGACAGGAGACTTGAAGCTTTCTTT. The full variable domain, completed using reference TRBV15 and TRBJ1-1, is DAMVIQNPRYQVTQFGKPVTLSCSQTLNHNVMYWYQQKSSQAPKLLFHYYDKDFNNEADTPDNFQSRRPNTSFCFLDIRSPGLGDTAMYLCATSRDRRLEAFFGQGTRLTVV.

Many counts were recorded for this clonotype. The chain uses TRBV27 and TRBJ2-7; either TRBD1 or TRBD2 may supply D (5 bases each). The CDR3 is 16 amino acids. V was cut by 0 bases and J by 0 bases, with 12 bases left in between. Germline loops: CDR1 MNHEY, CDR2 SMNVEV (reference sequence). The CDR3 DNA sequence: TGTGCCAGCAGTTTATCGTGGGACGGCAGCTCCTACGAGCAGTACTTC. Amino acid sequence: CASSLSWDGSSYEQYF.

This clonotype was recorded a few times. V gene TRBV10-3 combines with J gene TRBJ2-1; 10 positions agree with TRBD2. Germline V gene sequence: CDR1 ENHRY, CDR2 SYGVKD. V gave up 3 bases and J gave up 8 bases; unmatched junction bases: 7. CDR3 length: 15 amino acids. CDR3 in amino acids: CAISDAASGGDEQFF. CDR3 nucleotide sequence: TGTGCCATCAGTGATGCGGCTAGCGGGGGCGATGAGCAGTTCTTC.

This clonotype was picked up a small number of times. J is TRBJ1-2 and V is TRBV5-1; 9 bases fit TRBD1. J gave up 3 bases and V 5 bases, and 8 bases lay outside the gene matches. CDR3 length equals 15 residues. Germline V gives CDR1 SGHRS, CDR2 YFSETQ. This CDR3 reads CASRLLDRGDYGYTF. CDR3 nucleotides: TGCGCCAGCAGATTGTTGGACAGGGGCGACTATGGCTACACCTTC.

In DNA form, the CDR3 reads TGCGCCAGCAGCCAAGGGCTAGCGGGCACCAATGAGCAGTTCTTC. Translation gives CASSQGLAGTNEQFF. J is TRBJ2-1 and V is TRBV4-1; 8 bases align to TRBD2. V lost 1 base and J lost 6; bases outside the gene matches: 5. CDR3 length: 15 amino acids. Germline CDR1 is MGHRA and CDR2 is YSYEKL.

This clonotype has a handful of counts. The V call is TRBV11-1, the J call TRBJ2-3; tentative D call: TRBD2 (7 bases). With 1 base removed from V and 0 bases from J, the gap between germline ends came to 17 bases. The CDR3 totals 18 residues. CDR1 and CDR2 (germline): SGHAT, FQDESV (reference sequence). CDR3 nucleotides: TGTGCCAGCAGCTTAGGTTTTCGGGGGGCGCCTAGCACAGATACGCAGTATTTT. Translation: CASSLGFRGAPSTDTQYF. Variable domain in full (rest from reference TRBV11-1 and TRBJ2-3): EAEVAQSPRYKITEKSQAVAFWCDPISGHATLYWYRQILGQGPELLVQFQDESVVDDSQLPKDRFSAERLKGVDSTLKIQPAELGDSAMYLCASSLGFRGAPSTDTQYFGPGTRLTVL.

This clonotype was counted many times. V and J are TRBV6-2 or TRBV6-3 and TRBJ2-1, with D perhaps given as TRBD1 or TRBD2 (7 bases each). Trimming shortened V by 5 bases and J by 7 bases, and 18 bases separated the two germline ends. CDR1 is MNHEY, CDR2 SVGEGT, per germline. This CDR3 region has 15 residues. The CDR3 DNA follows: TGTGCCAGCAGTCCAGGGGGGGACAGATTGAATGAGCAGTTCTTC. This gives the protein CASSPGGDRLNEQFF.